This T cell receptor beta chain stems from a study of OX40 agonist ivuxolimab in advanced cancers. In the study overall: Dose-escalation cases comprised hepatocellular carcinoma, melanoma, renal cell or head and neck cancer. Those enrolled were roughly 85% male, with a mean age of around 57 years and ages from about 20 to 90.

The table came from immunoSEQ multiplex PCR; TCRdb's copy has only in-frame clones and leaves some out. The profile shows roughly 50,000 clones, 80% to 90% of them singletons. Trimming shortened V by 2 bases and J by 6 bases, and 17 bases separated the two germline ends. This CDR3 has 16 residues. Germline V gene data show CDR1 as SGHVS and CDR2 as FNYEAQ. This clone was seen a handful of times. Researchers took blood at baseline, on cycle 4 day 1, and on cycle 7 day 1. This TCR was recovered from an adult with an advanced solid tumor such as melanoma, head and neck, liver or kidney cancer. The input for sequencing was CD4+ or CD8+ T cells sorted from blood, taken in a trial of the OX40 agonist ivuxolimab. The gene calls are TRBV7-6 and TRBJ2-1; tentative D call: TRBD2 (6 bases). The CDR3 region has the DNA TGTGCCAGCAGCTTAATAGTAAGCGGGCCAGGCAATGAGCAGTTCTTC. Protein sequence: CASSLIVSGPGNEQFF. The whole variable domain, filled in from reference TRBV7-6 and TRBJ2-1, reads GAGVSQSPRYKVTKRGQDVALRCDPISGHVSLYWYRQALGQGPEFLTYFNYEAQQDKSGLPNDRFSAERPEGSISTLTIQRTEQRDSAMYRCASSLIVSGPGNEQFFGPGTRLTVL.